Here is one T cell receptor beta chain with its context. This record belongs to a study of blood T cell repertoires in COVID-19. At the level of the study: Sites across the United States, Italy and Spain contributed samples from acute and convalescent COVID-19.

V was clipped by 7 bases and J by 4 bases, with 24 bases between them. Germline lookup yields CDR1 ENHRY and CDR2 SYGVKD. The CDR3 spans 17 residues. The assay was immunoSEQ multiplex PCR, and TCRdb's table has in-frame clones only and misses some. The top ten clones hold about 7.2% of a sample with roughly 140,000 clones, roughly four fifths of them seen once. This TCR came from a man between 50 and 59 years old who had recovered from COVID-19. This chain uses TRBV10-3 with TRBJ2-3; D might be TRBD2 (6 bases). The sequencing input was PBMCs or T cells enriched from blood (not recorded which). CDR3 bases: TGTGCCATCAAAGGAGGGACCACAGGTTTGGTTTCAGATACGCAGTATTTT. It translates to CAIKGGTTGLVSDTQYF.